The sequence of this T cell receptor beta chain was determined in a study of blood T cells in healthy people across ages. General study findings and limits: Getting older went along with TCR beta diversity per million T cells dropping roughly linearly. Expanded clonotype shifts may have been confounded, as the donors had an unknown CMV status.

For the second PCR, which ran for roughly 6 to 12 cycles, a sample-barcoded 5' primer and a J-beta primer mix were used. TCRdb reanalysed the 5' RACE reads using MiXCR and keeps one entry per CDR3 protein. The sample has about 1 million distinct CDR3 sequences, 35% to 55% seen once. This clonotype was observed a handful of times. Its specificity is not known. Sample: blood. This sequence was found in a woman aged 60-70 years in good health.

As DNA, the CDR3 is TGTGCCAGCAGACCAGCGGGAGGGCCCTCAGATACGCAGTATTTT. As protein: CASRPAGGPSDTQYF. The genes are TRBV5-4 and TRBJ2-3; 10 nucleotides match TRBD2. J was trimmed by 4 bases and V by 5 bases; bases with no gene match: 7. This CDR3 is 15 amino acids long. From germline, CDR1 is SGHNT and CDR2 YYREEE (reference sequence). Full variable domain (rest looked up from reference TRBV5-4 and TRBJ2-3): ETGVTQSPTHLIKTRGQQVTLRCSSQSGHNTVSWYQQALGQGPQFIFQYYREEENGRGNFPPRFSGLQFPNYSSELNVNALELDDSALYLCASRPAGGPSDTQYFGPGTRLTVL.